What follows describes a single T cell receptor (beta chain). The data are from a study of blood T cell repertoires in COVID-19. Study as a whole: Collection of acute and convalescent COVID-19 samples took place in the United States, Italy and Spain. Sources were T cells, B-cell-depleted T cells, or PBMCs; the material itself was cDNA or gDNA.

CDR3 length: 15 residues. Trimming took 1 base from V and 3 from J, leaving 10 bases between them. CDR1 is SGHAT, CDR2 FQNNGV, per germline. The authors' processing: Nucleated cell number was recorded as an estimate derived from reference gene primer amplification. Using immunoSEQ multiplex PCR, the repertoire was profiled, and TCRdb retains in-frame clones only, with some absent. From that table come the V and J calls and clone size; the DNA was used to work out D and trimming. Of about 200,000 clones detected, roughly 94% appear once; the ten largest clones hold roughly 0.76%. During active infection, Seattle patients enrolled and were then monitored through disease.

The rearrangement uses TRBV11-2 and TRBJ2-1; no firm D call. The sequenced material came from peripheral blood. This TCR came from a man in his thirties or forties with COVID-19, enrolled during active disease. Here the CDR3 DNA reads TGTGCCAGCAGCTTAGGGCAGGCTATCTACAATGAGCAGTTCTTC. It specifies CASSLGQAIYNEQFF.